This T cell receptor (beta chain) was obtained from a study of high-grade serous ovarian cancer treatment subgroups. Overall study findings and caveats: TCR clonal relatedness correlated positively with neoantigen level.

With 5 bases removed from V and 0 bases from J, the gap between germline ends came to 11 bases. Germline V gene lookup returns CDR1 LNHDA and CDR2 SQIVND (reference sequence). This CDR3 contains 15 residues. The tumor samples were collected prior to definitive surgery or chemotherapy. Generated by immunoSEQ multiplex PCR, the TCRdb table keeps only in-frame clones and is missing some. The sample holds around 5,000 clones, over 65% seen once. With respect to this clone: Its specificity is unknown.

Material: tumor tissue. The sequence was collected from a human donor with high-grade serous ovarian cancer. The chain recombines TRBV19 with TRBJ1-3; the D gene is possibly TRBD1 (5 bases). CDR3 amino acids: CASSLRDGSGNTIYF. Here the CDR3 DNA reads TGTGCCAGTAGTCTCCGGGACGGCTCTGGAAACACCATATATTTT.